Listed here is a single TCR beta chain. The target antigen is unknown. This table comes from immunoSEQ multiplex PCR, and its TCRdb copy is limited to in-frame clones, with some not included. The table shows about 17,000 clones, with 75% to 90% occurring only once. The data derive from a study of PD-L1 blockade in urothelial cancer. Background on the study: Male sex and bladder-origin urothelial cancer characterized most of the roughly 29 patients. Blood underwent analysis 3 weeks (second dose) and 6 weeks after treatment began. Median T cell yield per blood sample was more than 120,000 cells.

The study, taken as a whole, reports: Tumor-associated clones in the blood of durable-benefit patients grew more at 3 weeks.

CDR1 is GTSNPN and CDR2 is SVGIG in the germline V gene (reference sequence). The CDR3 has 22 residues. Unmatched junction bases numbered 26, after V lost 3 bases and J lost 0 bases. Sequenced here: PBMCs, sampled around atezolizumab (anti-PD-L1) treatment. The receptor comes from a middle-aged man with urothelial cancer. The rearrangement joins TRBV30 to TRBJ1-2; TRBD1 matches 9 bases. The CDR3 nucleotides read TGTGCCTGGAGCGGCTACCGGGACAGGGAAGGAGGGCTAGACTGGTCTAACTATGGCTACACCTTC. The encoded protein is CAWSGYRDREGGLDWSNYGYTF. Looking up the rest from reference TRBV30 and TRBJ1-2 gives the full variable domain: SQTIHQWPATLVQPVGSPLSLECTVEGTSNPNLYWYRQAAGRGLQLLFYSVGIGQISSEVPQNLSASRPQDRQFILSSKKLLLSDSGFYLCAWSGYRDREGGLDWSNYGYTFGSGTRLTVV.